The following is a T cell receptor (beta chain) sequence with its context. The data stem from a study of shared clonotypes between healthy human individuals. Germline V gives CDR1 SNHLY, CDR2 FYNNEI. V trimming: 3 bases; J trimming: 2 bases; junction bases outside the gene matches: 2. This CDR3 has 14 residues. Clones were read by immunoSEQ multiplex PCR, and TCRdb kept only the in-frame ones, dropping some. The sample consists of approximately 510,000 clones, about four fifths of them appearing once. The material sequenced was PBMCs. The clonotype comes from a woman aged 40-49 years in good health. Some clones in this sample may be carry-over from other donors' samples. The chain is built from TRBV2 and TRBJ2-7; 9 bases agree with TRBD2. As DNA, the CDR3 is TGTGCCAGCAGTGATGCTAGCGGGGCCTACGAGCAGTACTTC. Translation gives CASSDASGAYEQYF.